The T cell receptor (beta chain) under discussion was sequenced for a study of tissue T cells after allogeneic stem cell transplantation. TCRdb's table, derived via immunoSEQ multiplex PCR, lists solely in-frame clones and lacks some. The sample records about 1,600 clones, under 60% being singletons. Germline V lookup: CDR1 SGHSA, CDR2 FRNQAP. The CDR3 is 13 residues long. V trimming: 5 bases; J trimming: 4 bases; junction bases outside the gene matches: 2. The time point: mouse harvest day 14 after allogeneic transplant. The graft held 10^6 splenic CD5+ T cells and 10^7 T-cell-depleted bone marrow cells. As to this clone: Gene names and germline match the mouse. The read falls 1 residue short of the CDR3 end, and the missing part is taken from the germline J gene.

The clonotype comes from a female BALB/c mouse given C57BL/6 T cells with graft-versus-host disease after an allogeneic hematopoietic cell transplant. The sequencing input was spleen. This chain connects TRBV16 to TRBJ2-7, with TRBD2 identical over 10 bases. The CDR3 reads CASSQGLGYEQYF. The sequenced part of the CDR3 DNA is TGTGCAAGCAGCCAGGGACTGGGGTATGAACAGTAC.